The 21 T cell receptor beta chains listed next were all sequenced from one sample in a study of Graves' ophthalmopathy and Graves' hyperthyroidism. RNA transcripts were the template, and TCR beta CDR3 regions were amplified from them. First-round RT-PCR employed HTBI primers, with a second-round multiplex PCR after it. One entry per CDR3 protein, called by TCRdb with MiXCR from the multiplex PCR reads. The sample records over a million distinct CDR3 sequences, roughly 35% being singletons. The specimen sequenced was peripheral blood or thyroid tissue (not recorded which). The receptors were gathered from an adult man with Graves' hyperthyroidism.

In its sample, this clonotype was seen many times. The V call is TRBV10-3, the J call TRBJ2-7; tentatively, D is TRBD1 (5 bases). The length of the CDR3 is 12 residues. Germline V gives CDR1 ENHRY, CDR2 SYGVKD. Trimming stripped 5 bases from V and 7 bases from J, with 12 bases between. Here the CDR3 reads CAISLQGGEQYF. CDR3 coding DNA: TGTGCCATCAGTCTGCAGGGTGGGGAGCAGTACTTC.

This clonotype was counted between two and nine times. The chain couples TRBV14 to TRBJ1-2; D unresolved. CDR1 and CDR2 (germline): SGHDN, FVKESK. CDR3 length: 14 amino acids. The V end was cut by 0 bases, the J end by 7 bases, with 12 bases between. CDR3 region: CASSQDQLVGGYTF. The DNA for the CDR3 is TGTGCCAGCAGCCAAGATCAGCTGGTCGGTGGCTACACCTTC.

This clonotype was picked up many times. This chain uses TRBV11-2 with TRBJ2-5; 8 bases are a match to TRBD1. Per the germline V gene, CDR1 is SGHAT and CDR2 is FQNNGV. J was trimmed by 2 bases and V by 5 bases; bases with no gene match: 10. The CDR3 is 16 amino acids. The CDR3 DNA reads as TGTGCCAGCAGCAGAGGACAGGGAAACCTTCAAGAGACCCAGTACTTC. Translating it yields CASSRGQGNLQETQYF. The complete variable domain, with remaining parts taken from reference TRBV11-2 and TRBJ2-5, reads EAGVAQSPRYKIIEKRQSVAFWCNPISGHATLYWYQQILGQGPKLLIQFQNNGVVDDSQLPKDRFSAERLKGVDSTLKIQPAKLEDSAVYLCASSRGQGNLQETQYFGPGTRLLVL.

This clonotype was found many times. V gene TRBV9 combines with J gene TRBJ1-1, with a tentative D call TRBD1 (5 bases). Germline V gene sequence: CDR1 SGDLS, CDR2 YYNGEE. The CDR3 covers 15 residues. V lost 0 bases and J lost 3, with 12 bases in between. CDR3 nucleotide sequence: TGTGCCAGCAGCGTAGATGGCAGGGCCGACACTGAAGCTTTCTTT. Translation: CASSVDGRADTEAFF.

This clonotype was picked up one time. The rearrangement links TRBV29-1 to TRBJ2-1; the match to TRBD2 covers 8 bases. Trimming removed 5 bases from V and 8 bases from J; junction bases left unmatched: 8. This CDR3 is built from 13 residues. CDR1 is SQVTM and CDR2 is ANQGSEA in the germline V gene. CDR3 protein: CSVYGRGPHEQFF. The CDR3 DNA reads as TGCAGCGTTTACGGGAGGGGACCCCATGAGCAGTTCTTC.

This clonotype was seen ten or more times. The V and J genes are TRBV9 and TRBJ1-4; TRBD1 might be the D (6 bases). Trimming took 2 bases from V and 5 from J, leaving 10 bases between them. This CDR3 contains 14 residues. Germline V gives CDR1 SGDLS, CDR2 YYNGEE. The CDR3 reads CASSVGQGNEKLFF. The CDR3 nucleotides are TGTGCCAGCAGCGTGGGGCAGGGGAATGAAAAACTGTTTTTT. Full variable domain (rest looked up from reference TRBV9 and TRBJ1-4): DSGVTQTPKHLITATGQRVTLRCSPRSGDLSVYWYQQSLDQGLQFLIQYYNGEERAKGNILERFSAQQFPDLHSELNLSSLELGDSALYFCASSVGQGNEKLFFGSGTQLSVL.

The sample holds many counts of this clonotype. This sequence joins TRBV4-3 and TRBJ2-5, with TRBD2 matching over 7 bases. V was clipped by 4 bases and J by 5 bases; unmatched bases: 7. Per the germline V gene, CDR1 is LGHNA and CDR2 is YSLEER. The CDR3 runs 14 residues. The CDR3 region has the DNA TGCGCCAGCAGCCCACGGGAGGCCGGGGAGACCCAGTACTTC. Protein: CASSPREAGETQYF.

CDR3 in amino acids: CASSLGPTETQYF. CDR3 nucleotide sequence: TGCGCCAGCAGCCTAGGGCCTACAGAGACCCAGTACTTC. The chain links TRBV4-1 to TRBJ2-5; D remains unclear. Germline V CDR1 and CDR2: MGHRA, YSYEKL. The CDR3 is 13 amino acids. V lost 4 bases and J lost 4, with 10 bases in between.

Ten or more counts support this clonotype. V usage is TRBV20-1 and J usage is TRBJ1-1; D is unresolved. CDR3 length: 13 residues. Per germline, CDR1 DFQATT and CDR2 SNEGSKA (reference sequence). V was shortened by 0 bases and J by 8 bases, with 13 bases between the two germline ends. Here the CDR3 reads CSARDVVGIEAFF. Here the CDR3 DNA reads TGCAGTGCTAGAGATGTAGTCGGGATCGAAGCTTTCTTT.

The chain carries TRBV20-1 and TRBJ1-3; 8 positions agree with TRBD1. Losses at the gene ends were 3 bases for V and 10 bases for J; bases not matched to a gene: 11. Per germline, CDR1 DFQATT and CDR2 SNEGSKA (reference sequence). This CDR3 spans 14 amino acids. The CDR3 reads CSASTGTGISTIYF. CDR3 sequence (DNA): TGCAGTGCTAGTACTGGGACAGGCATAAGTACCATATATTTT.

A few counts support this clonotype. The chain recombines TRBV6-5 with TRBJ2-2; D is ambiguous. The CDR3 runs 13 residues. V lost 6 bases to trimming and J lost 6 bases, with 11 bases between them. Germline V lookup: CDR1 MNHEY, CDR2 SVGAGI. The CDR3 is CASRYAKAGELFF. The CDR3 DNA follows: TGTGCCAGCAGATACGCTAAGGCCGGGGAGCTGTTTTTT.

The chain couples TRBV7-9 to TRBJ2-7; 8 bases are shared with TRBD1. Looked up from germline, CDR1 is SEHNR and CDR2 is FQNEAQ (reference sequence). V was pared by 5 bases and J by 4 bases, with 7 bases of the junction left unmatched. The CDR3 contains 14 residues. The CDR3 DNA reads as TGTGCCAGCAGCCGTCGGACAGGGCAGTACGAGCAGTACTTC. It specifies CASSRRTGQYEQYF.

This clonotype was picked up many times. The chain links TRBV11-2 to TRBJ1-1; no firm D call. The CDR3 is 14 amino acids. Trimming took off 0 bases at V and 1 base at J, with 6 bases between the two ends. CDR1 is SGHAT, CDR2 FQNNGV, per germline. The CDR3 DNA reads TGTGCCAGCAGCTTAGATGTGTGGAACACTGAAGCTTTCTTT. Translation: CASSLDVWNTEAFF.

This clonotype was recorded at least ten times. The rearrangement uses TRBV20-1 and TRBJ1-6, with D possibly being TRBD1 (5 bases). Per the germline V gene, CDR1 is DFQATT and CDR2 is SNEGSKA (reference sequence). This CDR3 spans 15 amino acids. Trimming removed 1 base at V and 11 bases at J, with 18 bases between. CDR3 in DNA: TGCAGTGCTAGAGCCAAACCAGGGATCTCTCCACCCCTCCACTTT. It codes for CSARAKPGISPPLHF.

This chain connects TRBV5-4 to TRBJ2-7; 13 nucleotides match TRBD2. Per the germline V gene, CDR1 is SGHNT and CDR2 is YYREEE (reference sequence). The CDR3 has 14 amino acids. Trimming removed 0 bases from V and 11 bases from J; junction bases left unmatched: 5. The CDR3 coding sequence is TGTGCCAGCAGCTTGGATACTAGCGGGGGGGCCGAGTACTTC. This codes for CASSLDTSGGAEYF.

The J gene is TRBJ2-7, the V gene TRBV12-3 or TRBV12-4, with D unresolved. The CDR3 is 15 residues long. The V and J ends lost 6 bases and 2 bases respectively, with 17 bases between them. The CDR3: CASSSRRSTAYEQYF. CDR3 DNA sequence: TGTGCCAGCAGCTCCCGAAGGTCCACCGCCTACGAGCAGTACTTC.

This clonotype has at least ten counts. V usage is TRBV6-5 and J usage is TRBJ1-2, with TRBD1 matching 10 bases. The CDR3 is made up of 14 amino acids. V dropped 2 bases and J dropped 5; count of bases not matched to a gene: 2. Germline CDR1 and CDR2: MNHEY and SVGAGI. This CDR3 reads CASSYADRGYGYTF. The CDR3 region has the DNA TGTGCCAGCAGTTACGCGGACAGGGGGTATGGCTACACCTTC.

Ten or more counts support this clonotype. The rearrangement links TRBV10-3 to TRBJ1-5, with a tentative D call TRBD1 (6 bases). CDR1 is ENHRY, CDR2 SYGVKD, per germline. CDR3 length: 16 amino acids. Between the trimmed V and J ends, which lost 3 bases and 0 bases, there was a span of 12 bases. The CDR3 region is CAISDPRGGSNQPQHF. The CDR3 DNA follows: TGTGCCATCAGTGACCCGCGAGGGGGTAGCAATCAGCCCCAGCATTTT.

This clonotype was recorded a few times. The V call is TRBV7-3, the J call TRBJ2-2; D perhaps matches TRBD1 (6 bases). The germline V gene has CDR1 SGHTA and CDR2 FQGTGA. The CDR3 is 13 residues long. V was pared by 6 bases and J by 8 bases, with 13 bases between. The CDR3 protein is CASSDRFFGELFF. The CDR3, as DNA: TGTGCCAGCAGTGACAGGTTTTTTGGGGAGCTGTTTTTT.

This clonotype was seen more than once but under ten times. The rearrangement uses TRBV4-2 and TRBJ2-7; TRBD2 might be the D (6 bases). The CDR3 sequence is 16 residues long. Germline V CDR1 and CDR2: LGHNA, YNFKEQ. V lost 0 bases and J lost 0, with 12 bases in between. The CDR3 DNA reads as TGTGCCAGCAGCCAAGAGGGGGACTCGACCTCCTACGAGCAGTACTTC. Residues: CASSQEGDSTSYEQYF.

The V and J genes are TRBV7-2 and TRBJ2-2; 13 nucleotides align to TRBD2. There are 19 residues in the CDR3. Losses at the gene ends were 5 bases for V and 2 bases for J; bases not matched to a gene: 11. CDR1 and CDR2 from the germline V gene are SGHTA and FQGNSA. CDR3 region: CASSRTSGGSYRNTGELFF. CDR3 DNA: TGTGCCAGCAGCCGGACTAGCGGGGGCTCGTACCGAAACACCGGGGAGCTGTTTTTT.